This T cell receptor (beta chain) was sequenced for a study of blood T cell repertoires in COVID-19. For the study at large: Acute and convalescent COVID-19 samples came from the United States, Italy and Spain. T cells, B-cell-depleted T cells, or PBMCs provided the cDNA or gDNA that served as material.

Original processing notes: Amplification of reference gene primers provided the estimated nucleated cell counts. Assay: immunoSEQ multiplex PCR; the TCRdb copy retains only in-frame clones and omits some. Clone size and the V and J calls come from that table; the DNA yielded D and trimming. The sample consists of 20,000 to 25,000 clones, 85% to 90% of them appearing once. CDR1 is MNHNY and CDR2 is SVGAGI in the germline V gene (reference sequence). With 5 bases clipped from V and 1 base from J, the junction kept 5 bases outside the gene matches. The CDR3 runs to 16 residues. The chain couples TRBV6-6 to TRBJ2-4, with 10 bases that match TRBD2. Source material: peripheral blood. The clonotype comes from an elderly woman with acute or convalescent COVID-19. The DNA for the CDR3 is TGTGCCAGCAGTCCTCTAGCGGGAGCGGCCAAAAACATTCAGTACTTC. Translated: CASSPLAGAAKNIQYF.